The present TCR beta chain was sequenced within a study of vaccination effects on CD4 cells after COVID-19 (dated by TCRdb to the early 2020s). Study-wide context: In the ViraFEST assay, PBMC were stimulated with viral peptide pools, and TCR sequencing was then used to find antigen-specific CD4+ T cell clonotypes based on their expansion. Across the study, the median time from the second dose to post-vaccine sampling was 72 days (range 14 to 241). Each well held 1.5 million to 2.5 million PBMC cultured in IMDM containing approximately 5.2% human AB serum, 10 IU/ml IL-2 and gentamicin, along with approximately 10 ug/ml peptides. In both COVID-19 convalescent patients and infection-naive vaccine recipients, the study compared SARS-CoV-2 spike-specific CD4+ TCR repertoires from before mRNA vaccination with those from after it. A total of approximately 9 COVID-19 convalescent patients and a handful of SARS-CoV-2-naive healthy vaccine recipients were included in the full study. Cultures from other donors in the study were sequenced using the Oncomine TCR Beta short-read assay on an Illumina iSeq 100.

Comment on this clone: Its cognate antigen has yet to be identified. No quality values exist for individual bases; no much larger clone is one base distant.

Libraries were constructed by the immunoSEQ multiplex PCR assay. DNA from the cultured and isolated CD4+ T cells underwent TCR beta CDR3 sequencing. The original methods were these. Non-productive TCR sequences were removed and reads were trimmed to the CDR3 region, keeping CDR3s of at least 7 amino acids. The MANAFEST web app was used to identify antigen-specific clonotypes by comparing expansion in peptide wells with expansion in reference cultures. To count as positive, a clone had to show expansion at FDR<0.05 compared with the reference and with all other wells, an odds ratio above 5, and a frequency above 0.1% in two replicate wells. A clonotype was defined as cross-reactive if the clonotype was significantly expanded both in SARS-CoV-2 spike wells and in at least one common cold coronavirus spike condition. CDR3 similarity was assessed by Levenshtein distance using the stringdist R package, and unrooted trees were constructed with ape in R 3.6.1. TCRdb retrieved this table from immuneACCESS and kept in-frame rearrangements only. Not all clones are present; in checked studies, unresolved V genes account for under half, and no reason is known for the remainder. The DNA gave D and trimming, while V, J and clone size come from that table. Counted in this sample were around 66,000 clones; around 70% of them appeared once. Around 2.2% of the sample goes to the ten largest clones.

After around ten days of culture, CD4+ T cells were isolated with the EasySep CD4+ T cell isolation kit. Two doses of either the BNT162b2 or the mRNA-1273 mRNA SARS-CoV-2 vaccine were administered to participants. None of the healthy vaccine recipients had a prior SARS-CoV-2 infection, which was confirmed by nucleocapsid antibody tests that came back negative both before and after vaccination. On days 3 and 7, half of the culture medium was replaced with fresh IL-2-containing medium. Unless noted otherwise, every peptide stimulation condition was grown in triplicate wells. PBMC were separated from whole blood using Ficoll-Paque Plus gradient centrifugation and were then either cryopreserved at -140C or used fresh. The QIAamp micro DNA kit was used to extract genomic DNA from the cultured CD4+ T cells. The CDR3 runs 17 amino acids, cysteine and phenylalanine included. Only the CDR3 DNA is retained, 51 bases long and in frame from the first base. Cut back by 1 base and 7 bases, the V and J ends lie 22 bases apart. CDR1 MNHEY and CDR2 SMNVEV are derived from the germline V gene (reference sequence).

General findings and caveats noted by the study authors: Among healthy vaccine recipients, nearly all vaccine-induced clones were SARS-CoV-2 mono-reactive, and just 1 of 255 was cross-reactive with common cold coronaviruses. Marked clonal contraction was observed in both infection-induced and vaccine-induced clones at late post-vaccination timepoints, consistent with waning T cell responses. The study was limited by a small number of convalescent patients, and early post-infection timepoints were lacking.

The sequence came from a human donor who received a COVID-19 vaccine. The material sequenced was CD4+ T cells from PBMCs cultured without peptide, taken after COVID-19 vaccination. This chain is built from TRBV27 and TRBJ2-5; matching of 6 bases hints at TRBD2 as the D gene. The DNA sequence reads TGTGCCAGCAGTTTATTACGCGGGGCCGTCGGTAAGGGGACCCAGTACTTC. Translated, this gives CASSLLRGAVGKGTQYF.